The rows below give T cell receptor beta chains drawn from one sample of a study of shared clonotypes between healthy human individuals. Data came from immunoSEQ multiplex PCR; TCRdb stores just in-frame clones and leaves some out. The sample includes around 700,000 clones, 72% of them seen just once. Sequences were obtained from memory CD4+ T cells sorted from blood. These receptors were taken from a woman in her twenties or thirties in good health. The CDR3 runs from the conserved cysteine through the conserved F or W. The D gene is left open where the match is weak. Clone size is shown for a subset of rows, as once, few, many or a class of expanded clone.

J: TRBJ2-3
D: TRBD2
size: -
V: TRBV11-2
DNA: TGTGCCAGCAGCCCGACTACTAGCGGGAGCACAGATACGCAGTATTTT
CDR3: CASSPTTSGSTDTQYF

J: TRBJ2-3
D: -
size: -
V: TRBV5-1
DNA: TGCGCCAGCAGCAGCCGGGGAGATACGCAGTATTTT
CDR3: CASSSRGDTQYF

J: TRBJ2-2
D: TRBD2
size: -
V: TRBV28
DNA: TGTGCCAGCCTTACAAGTGTACTAGCGGGAGGACCCGGGGAGCTGTTTTTT
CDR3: CASLTSVLAGGPGELFF

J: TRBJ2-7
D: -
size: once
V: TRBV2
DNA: TGTGCCGTACGGGCACAAGGTCCCTCCGAGCAGTACTTC
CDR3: CAVRAQGPSEQYF

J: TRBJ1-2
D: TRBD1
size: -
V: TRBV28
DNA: TGTGCCAGCAGTTTTCCCAGGGGGCTCTATGGCTACACCTTC
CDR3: CASSFPRGLYGYTF

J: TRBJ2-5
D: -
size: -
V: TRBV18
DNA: TGTGCCAGCTCAACAAGGACGGGACAAGAGACCCAGTACTTC
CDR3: CASSTRTGQETQYF

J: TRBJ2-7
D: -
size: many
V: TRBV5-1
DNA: TGCGCCAGCAGCTTGGAGGGCAGACTCTCCTACGAGCAGTACTTC
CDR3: CASSLEGRLSYEQYF

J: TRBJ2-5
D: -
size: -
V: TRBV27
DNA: TGTGCCAGCAGCTCTAGCCCAACGGGGGAGACCCAGTACTTC
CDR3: CASSSSPTGETQYF

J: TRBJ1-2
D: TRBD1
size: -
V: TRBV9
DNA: TGTGCCAGCAGCGTAGGAATCAGGGGGACAGGTTCTAACTATGGCTACACCTTC
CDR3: CASSVGIRGTGSNYGYTF

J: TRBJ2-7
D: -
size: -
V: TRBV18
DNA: TGTGCCAGCTCACCACAAAGAGGGAAGTCCGAGCAGTACTTC
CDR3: CASSPQRGKSEQYF

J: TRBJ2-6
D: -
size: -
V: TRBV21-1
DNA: -
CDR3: CASRNGGQVASGANVLTF

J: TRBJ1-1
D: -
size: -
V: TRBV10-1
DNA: TGCGCCCTGAGCTGGTTTTTTTTTGCTGAAGCTTTCTTT
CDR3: CALSWFFFAEAFF

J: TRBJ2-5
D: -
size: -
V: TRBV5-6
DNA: TGTGCCAGCAGCCCCCTGGGGGGCGGTCAAGAGACCCAGTACTTC
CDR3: CASSPLGGGQETQYF

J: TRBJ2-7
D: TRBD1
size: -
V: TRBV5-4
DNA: TGTGCCAGCAGCGCTATTGGGTGGACAGGGGATGCGTCCTACGAGCAGTACTTC
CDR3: CASSAIGWTGDASYEQYF

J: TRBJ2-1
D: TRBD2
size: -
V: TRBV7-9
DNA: TGTGCCAGCAGCCCGCGGACTAGCACGTCCCTTTCCTACAATGAGCAGTTCTTC
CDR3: CASSPRTSTSLSYNEQFF

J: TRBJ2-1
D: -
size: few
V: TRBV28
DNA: TGTGCCAGCAGTTTGTCCAATGGGGATGAGCAGTTCTTC
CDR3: CASSLSNGDEQFF

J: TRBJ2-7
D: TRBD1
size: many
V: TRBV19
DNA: TGTGCCAGTAGTATAGCACCCCCGGGACAGTTTAGCGAGCAGTACTTC
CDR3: CASSIAPPGQFSEQYF

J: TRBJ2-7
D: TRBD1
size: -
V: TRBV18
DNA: TGTGCCAGCTCACCCACGGCAGGGGGCGACGAGCAGTACTTC
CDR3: CASSPTAGGDEQYF

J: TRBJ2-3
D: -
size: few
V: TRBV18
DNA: TGTGCCAGCTCTCGGACGAGCACAGATACGCAGTATTTT
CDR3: CASSRTSTDTQYF

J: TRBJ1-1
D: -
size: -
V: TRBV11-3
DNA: TGTGCCAGCAGCTTAGATAACCGGAACACTGAAGCTTTCTTT
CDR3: CASSLDNRNTEAFF

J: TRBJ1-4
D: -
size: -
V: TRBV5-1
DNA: TGCGCCAGCAGCTTGGCCCCTGATGAAAAACTGTTTTTT
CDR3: CASSLAPDEKLFF

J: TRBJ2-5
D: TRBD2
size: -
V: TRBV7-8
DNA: TGTGCCAGCAGCTCCAGGGCCGGGAGGGCCGGGGAGACCCAGTACTTC
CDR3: CASSSRAGRAGETQYF

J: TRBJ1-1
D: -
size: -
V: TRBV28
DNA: TGTGCCATACTAACGGGGGCCAGGGGTGAAGCTTTCTTT
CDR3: CAILTGARGEAFF

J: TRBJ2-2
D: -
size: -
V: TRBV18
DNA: TGTGCCAGCTCAGCGGACAGTCGGAACACCGGGGAGCTGTTTTTT
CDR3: CASSADSRNTGELFF

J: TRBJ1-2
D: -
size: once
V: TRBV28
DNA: TGTGCCAGCAGTTTAGAAGGGACCTATGGCTACACCTTC
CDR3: CASSLEGTYGYTF

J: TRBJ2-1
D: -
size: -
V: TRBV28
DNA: TGTGCCAGCAGTCCGCCCCTAAGGAGCGGCAATGAGCAGTTCTTC
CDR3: CASSPPLRSGNEQFF

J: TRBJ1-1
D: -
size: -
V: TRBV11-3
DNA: TGTGCCAGCAGCAGACAGGAGAACACTGAAGCTTTCTTT
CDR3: CASSRQENTEAFF

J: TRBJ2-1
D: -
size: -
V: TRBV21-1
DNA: TGTGCCAGCAGCAAAGGGGTTAATGAGCAGTTCTTC
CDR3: CASSKGVNEQFF

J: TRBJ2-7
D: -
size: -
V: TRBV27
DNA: TGTGCCAGCAGTTTTCGTGCCACAGGGTTCCGCTCCTACGAGCAGTACTTC
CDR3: CASSFRATGFRSYEQYF

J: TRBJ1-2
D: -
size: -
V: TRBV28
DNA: TGTGCCAGCAGGGCCGGACAGACAAATGGCTACACCTTC
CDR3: CASRAGQTNGYTF

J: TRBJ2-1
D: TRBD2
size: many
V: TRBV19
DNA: TGTGCCAGTAGTATCATAACGGGAGGGCCCTACAATGAGCAGTTCTTC
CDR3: CASSIITGGPYNEQFF